This T cell receptor (beta chain) was identified in a study of T-cell memory formation after mild COVID-19. Trimming took off 7 bases at V and 10 bases at J, with 14 bases between the two ends. The CDR3 has 13 residues. TCRdb called the 5' RACE reads again in MiXCR, with one record for every CDR3 protein. The sample shows about 470,000 distinct CDR3 sequences, 18% of them seen only once. The rearrangement links TRBV12-3 or TRBV12-4 to TRBJ1-6, with D unresolved. The sequenced material came from PBMCs or a T cell subset sorted from them (not recorded which). The clonotype comes from an adult woman who had mild COVID-19 (a few samples of this study predate the infection). Cell type and time point are not known. DNA for the CDR3: TGTGCCAGCACCATAGGGCGGGAATCACCCCTCCACTTT. Residues: CASTIGRESPLHF.